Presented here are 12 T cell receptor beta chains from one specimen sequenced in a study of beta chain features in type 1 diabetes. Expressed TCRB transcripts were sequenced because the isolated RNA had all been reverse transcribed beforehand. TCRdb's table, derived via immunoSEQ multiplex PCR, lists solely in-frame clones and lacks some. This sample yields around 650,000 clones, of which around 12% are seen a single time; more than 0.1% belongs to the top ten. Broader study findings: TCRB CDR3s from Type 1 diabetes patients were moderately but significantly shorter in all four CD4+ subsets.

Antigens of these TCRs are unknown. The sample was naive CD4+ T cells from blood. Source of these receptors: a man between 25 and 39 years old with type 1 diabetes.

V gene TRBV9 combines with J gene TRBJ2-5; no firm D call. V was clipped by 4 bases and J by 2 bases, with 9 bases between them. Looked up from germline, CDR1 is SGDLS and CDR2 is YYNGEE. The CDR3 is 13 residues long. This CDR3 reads CASSLSPQETQYF. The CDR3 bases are TGTGCCAGCAGCCTAAGCCCACAAGAGACCCAGTACTTC.

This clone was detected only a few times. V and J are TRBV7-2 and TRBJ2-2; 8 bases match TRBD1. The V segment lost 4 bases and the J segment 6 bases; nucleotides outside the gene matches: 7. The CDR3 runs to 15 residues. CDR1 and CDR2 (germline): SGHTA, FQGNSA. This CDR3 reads CASSYGQGLSGELFF. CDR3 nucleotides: TGTGCCAGCAGCTACGGACAGGGTTTGTCCGGGGAGCTGTTTTTT.

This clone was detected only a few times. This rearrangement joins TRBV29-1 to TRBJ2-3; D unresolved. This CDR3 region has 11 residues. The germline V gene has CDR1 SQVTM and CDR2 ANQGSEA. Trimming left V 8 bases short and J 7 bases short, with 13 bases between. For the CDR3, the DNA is TGCAGCCAAATTTCAGCTAATACGCAGTATTTT. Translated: CSQISANTQYF.

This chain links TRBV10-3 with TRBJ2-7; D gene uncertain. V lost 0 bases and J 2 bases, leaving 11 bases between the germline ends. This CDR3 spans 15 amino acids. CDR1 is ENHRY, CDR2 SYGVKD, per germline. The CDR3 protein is CAISESTNEAYEQYF. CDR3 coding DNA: TGTGCCATCAGTGAGTCGACCAACGAGGCCTACGAGCAGTACTTC.

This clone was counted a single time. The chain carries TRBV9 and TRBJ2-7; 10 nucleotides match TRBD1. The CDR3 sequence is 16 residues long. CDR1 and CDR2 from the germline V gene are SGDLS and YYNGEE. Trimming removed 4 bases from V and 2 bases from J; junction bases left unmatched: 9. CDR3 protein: CASSPGRTGGAYEQYF. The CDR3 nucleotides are TGTGCCAGCAGCCCAGGAAGGACAGGGGGTGCCTACGAGCAGTACTTC. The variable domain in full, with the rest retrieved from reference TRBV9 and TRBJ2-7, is DSGVTQTPKHLITATGQRVTLRCSPRSGDLSVYWYQQSLDQGLQFLIQYYNGEERAKGNILERFSAQQFPDLHSELNLSSLELGDSALYFCASSPGRTGGAYEQYFGPGTRLTVT.

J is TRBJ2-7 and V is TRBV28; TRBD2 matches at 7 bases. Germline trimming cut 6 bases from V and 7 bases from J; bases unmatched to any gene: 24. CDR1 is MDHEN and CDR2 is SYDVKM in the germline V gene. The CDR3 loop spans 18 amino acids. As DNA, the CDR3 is TGTGCCAGCAGGACCGGGGGGACCGGGGTTACCGCCCGGAGGGAGCAGTACTTC. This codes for CASRTGGTGVTARREQYF.

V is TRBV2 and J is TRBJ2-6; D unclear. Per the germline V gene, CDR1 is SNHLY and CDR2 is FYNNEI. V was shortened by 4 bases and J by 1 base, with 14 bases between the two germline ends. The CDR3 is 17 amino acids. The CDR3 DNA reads TGTGCCAGCAGTGGGGCCAATTCCGGGTCTGGGGCCAACGTCCTGACTTTC. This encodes CASSGANSGSGANVLTF.

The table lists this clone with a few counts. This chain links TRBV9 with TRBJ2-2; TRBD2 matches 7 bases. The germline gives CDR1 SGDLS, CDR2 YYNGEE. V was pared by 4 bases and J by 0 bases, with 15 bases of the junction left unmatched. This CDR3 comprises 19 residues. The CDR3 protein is CASSPRLANRRTNTGELFF. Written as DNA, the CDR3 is TGTGCCAGCAGCCCTCGACTAGCTAATCGTCGGACGAACACCGGGGAGCTGTTTTTT.

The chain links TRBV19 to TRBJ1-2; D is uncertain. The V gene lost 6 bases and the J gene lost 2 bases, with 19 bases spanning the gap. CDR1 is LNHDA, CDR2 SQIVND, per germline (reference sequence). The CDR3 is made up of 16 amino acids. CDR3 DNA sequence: TGTGCCAGTAGCACCGACCCGCCAACCACGAACTATGGCTACACCTTC. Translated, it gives CASSTDPPTTNYGYTF.

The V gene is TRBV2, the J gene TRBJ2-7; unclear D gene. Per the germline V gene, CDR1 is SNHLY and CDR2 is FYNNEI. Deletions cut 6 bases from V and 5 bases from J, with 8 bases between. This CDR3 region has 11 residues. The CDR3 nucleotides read TGTGCCAGCAGCCTTCGACACGAGCAGTACTTC. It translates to CASSLRHEQYF.

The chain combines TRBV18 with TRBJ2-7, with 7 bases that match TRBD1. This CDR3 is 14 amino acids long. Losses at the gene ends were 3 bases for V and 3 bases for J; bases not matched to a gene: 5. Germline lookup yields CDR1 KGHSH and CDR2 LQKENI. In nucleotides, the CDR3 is TGTGCCAGCTCACCTGGGACAGTCTTCTACGAGCAGTACTTC. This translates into CASSPGTVFYEQYF.

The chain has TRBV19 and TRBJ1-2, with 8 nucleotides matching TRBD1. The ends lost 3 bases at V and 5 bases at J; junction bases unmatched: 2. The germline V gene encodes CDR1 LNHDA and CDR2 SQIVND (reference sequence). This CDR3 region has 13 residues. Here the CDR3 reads CASSIQGAYGYTF. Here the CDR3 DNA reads TGTGCCAGTAGTATCCAGGGGGCATATGGCTACACCTTC.